This T cell receptor (beta chain) was sequenced for a study of spatial heterogeneity in lung cancer. Study overall: Each unique TCR and UMI combination was seen more than ten times on average in raw reads. Broader study findings: Blood showed ubiquitous tumor TCRs more often at resection than at routine follow-up.

The CDR3 length is 16 residues. Germline-derived CDR1 and CDR2 are SGHTA and FQGNSA. Trimming cost V 5 bases and J 4 bases; bases outside gene matches: 8. This clonotype occurred a few times. Antigen unknown. The time point: sample taken at primary tumor resection. Tumor, nontumor lung or frozen PBMC supplied whole RNA, sequenced without sorting. TCRdb independently ran MiXCR on the 5' RACE reads; one entry per CDR3 protein. The table shows some 53,000 distinct CDR3 sequences, with approximately 7% occurring only once. The gene calls are TRBV7-2 and TRBJ2-1, with 10 bases fitting TRBD2. The sequencing here drew on PBMCs, taken at surgery. The clonotype comes from a female donor with early-stage non-small cell lung cancer. The CDR3 DNA follows: TGTGCCAGCAGCCTCGTCCTAGCGGGGGATTACAATGAGCAGTTCTTC. Encoded protein: CASSLVLAGDYNEQFF.